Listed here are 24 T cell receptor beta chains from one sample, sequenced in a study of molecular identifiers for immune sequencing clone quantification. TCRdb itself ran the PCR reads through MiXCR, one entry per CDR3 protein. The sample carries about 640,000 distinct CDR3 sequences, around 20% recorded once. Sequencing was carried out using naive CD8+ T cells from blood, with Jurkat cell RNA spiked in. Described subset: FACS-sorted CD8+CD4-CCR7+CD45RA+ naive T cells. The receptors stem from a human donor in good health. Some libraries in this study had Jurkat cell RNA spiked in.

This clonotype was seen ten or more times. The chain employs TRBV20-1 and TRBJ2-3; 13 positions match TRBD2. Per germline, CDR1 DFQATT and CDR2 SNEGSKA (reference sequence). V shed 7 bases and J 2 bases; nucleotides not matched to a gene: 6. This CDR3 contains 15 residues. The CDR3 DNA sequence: TGCAGTGGGCCGGGACTAGCGGGAAACACAGATACGCAGTATTTT. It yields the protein CSGPGLAGNTDTQYF.

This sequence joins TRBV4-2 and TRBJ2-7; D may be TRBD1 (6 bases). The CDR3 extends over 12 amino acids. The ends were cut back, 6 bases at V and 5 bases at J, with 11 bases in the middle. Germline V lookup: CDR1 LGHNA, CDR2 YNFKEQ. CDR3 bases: TGTGCCAGCAGGGGGACAAAGGACGAGCAGTACTTC. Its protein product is CASRGTKDEQYF.

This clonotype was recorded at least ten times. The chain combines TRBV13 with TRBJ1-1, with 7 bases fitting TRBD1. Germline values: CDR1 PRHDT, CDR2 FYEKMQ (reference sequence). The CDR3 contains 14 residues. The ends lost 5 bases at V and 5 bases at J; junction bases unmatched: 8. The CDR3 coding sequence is TGTGCCAGCAGCCTCCGGGACAGCCGGACTGAAGCTTTCTTT. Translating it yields CASSLRDSRTEAFF.

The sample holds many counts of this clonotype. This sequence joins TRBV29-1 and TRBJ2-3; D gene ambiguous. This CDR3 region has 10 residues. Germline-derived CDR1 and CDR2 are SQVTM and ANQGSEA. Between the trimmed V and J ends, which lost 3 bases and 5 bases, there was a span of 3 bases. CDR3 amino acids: CSVDEDTQYF. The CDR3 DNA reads TGCAGCGTTGACGAAGATACGCAGTATTTT.

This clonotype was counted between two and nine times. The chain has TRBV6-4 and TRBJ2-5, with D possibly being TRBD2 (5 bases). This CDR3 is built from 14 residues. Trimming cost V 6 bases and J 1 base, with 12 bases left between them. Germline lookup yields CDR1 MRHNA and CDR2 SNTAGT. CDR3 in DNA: TGTGCCAGCAGCCCGGAGGCTAGCCAAGAGACCCAGTACTTC. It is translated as CASSPEASQETQYF.

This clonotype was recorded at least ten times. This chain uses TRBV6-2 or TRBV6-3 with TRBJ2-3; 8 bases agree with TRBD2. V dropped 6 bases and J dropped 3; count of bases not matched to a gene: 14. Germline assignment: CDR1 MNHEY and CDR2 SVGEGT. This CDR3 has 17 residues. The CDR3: CASSSIGTSGWTDTQYF. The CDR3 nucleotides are TGTGCCAGCAGCTCCATCGGGACTAGTGGTTGGACAGATACGCAGTATTTT.

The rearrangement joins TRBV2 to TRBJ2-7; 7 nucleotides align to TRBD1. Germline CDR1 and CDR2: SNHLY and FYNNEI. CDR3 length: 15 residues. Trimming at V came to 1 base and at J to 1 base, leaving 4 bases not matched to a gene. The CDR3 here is CASSEEAGGSYEQYF. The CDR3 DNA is TGTGCCAGCAGTGAAGAGGCAGGGGGTTCCTACGAGCAGTACTTC.

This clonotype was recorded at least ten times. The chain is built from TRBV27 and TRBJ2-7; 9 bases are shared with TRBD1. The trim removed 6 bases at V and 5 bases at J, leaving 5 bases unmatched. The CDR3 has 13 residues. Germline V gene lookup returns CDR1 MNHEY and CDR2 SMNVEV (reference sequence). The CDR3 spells CASSVTGGNEQYF. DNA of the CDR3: TGTGCCAGCAGCGTTACAGGGGGCAACGAGCAGTACTTC.

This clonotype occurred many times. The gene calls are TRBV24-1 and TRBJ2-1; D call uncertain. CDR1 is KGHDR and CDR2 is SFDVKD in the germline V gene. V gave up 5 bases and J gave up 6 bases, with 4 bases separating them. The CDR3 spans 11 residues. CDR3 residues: CATSGGNEQFF. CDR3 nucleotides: TGTGCCACCAGTGGAGGCAATGAGCAGTTCTTC.

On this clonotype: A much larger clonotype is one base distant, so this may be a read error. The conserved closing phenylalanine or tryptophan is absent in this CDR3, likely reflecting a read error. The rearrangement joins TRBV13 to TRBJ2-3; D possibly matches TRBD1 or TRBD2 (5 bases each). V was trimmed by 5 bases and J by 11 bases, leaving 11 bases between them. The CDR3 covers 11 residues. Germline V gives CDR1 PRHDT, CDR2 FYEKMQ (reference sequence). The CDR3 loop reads CASSPGTMQYL. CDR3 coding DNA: TGTGCCAGCAGCCCAGGGACGATGCAGTATCTT.

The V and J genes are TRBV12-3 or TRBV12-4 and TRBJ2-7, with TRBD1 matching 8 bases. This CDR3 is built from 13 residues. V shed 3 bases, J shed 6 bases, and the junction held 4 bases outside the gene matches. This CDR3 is CASSFRGLGEQYF. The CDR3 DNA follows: TGTGCCAGCAGTTTCAGGGGGCTGGGCGAGCAGTACTTC.

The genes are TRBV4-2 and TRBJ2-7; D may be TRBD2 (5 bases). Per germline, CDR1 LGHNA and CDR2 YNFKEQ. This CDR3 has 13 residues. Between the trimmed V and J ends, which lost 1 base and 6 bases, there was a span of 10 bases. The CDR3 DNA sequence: TGTGCCAGCAGCCAAGCTGGAGGTGGCGAGCAGTACTTC. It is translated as CASSQAGGGEQYF.

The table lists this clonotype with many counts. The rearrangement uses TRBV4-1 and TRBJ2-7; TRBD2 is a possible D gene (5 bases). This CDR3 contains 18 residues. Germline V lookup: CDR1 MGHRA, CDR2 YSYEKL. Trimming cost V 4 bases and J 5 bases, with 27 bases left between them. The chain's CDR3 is CASSPLGVARNTEDEQYF. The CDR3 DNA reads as TGCGCCAGCAGCCCCCTGGGCGTTGCGCGGAACACGGAGGACGAGCAGTACTTC.

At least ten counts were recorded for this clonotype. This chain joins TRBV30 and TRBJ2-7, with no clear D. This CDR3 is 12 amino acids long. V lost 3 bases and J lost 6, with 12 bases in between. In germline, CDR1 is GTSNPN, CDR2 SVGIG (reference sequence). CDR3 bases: TGTGCCTGGAGAGGCCCCCTTGGCGAGCAGTACTTC. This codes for CAWRGPLGEQYF.

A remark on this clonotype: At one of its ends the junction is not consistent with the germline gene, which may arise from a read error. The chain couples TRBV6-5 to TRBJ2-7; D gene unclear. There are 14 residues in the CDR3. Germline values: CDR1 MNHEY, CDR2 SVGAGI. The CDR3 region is CVSSPAKSSYEQYF. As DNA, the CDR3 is TGTGTCAGCAGTCCCGCCAAGAGCTCCTACGAGCAGTACTTC.

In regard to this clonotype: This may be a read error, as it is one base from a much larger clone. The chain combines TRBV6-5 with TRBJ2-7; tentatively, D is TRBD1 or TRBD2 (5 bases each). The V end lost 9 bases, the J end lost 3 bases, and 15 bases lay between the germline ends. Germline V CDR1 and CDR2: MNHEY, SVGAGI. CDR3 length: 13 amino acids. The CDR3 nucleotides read TGTGCCAGTACCCAGGGACCCCACTACGAGCAGTACTTC. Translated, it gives CASTQGPHYEQYF.

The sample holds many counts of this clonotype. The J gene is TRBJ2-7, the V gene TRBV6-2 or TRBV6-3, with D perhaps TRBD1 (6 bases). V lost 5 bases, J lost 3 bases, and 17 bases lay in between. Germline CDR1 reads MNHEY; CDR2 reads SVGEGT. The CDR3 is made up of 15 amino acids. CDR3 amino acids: CASSKSETRGYEQYF. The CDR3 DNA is TGTGCCAGCAGTAAATCCGAGACCAGGGGCTACGAGCAGTACTTC.

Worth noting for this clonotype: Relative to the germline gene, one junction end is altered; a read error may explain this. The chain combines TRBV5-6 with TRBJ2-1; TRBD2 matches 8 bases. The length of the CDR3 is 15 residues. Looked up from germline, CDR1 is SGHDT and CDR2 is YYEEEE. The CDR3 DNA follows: TGTGCCAGCAGCTCTACGGGACTAGTCCCCAATGAGCAGCTCTTC. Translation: CASSSTGLVPNEQLF.

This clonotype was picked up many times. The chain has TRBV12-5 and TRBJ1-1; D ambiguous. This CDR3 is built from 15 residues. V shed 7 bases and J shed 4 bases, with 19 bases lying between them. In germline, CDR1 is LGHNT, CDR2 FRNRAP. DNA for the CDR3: TGTGCTAGTGTTGAAGGGTTCGTAGTGGGCACTGAAGCTTTCTTT. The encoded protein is CASVEGFVVGTEAFF. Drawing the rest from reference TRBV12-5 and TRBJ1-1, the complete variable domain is DARVTQTPRHKVTEMGQEVTMRCQPILGHNTVFWYRQTMMQGLELLAYFRNRAPLDDSGMPKDRFSAEMPDATLATLKIQPSEPRDSAVYFCASVEGFVVGTEAFFGQGTRLTVV.

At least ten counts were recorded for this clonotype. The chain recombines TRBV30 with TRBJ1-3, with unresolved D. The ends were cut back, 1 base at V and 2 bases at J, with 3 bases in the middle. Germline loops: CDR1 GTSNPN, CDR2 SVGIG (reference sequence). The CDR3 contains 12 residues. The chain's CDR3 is CAWSEAGNTIYF. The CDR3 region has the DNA TGTGCCTGGAGTGAGGCTGGAAACACCATATATTTT.

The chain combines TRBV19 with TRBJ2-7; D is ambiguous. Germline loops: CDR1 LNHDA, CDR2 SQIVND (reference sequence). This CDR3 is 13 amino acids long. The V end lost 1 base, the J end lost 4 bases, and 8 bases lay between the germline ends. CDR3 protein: CASSIGPPYEQYF. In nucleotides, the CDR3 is TGTGCCAGTAGTATAGGCCCCCCGTACGAGCAGTACTTC.

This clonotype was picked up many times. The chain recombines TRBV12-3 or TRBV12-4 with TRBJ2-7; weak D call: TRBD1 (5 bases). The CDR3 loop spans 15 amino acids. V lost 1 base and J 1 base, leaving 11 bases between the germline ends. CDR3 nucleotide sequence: TGTGCCAGCAGTTTAGGCAGGGTGAAGTCCTACGAGCAGTACTTC. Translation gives CASSLGRVKSYEQYF.

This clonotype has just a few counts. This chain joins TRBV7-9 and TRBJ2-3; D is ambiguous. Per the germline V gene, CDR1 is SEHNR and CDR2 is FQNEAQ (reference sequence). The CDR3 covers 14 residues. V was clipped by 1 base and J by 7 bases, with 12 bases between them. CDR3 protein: CASSLVLMGNTQYF. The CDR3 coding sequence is TGTGCCAGCAGCTTAGTACTTATGGGAAATACGCAGTATTTT.

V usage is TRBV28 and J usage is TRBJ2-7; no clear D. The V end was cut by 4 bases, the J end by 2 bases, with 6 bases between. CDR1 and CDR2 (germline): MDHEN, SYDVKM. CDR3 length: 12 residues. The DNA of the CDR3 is TGTGCCAGCAGTTGGGGTACCTACGAGCAGTACTTC. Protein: CASSWGTYEQYF.